This T cell receptor (beta chain) derives from a study of shared clonotypes between healthy human individuals. There are 16 residues in the CDR3. Findings of the study overall: Among the subsets, naive ones generally showed larger estimated richness than memory ones.

Every subset had its genomic DNA shared out evenly among several immunoSEQ plates. Replicate PCRs from sorted subsets contained roughly 220 ng DNA, which is some 32,000 T cell genomes. The method was immunoSEQ multiplex PCR; TCRdb's version includes in-frame clones alone and lacks a portion of them. The profile shows some 1,100,000 clones, 70% to 80% of them singletons. On this clone itself: Its antigen is unknown.

The chain joins TRBV21-1 to TRBJ2-1. TRBV21-1 is classified as a pseudogene. The TCR sequence derives from a man between 18 and 29 years old in good health. Some clones in this sample may be carry-over from other donors' samples. Source material: memory CD4+ T cells from PBMCs. Subset: CD45RA-negative fraction. CDR3 coding DNA: TGTGCCAGCAGCAGTGGAGGGGGGACCGTCTACAATGAGCAGTTCTTC. Its translation is CASSSGGGTVYNEQFF.